The 14 T cell receptor beta chains presented below share a single source sample, sequenced in a study of T cell responses to AZD1222 COVID-19 vaccine. Assay: immunoSEQ multiplex PCR; the TCRdb copy retains only in-frame clones and omits some. The table lists approximately 100,000 clones, approximately 90% of them singletons. This specimen was peripheral blood, taken 28 days after the second AZD1222 dose. These receptors were taken from an adult who received the AZD1222 COVID-19 vaccine.

This clone was observed a single time. The rearrangement uses TRBV9 and TRBJ2-7; D possibly corresponds to TRBD2 (5 bases). CDR3 length: 16 amino acids. Per germline, CDR1 SGDLS and CDR2 YYNGEE. V was pared by 3 bases and J by 3 bases, with 19 bases between. CDR3 residues: CASSGREEGNYYEQYF. The DNA of the CDR3 is TGTGCCAGCAGCGGCCGGGAAGAGGGAAACTACTACGAGCAGTACTTC.

The CDR3 DNA follows: TGTGCCAGCAGCTTAGGTGGGCGGATCAATCAGCCCCAGCATTTT. This translates into CASSLGGRINQPQHF. V gene TRBV7-2 combines with J gene TRBJ1-5; no definite D call. Per germline, CDR1 SGHTA and CDR2 FQGNSA. Trimming took off 1 base at V and 3 bases at J, with 10 bases between the two ends. The CDR3 contains 15 residues.

This clone was picked up one time. The chain couples TRBV7-9 to TRBJ2-7, with TRBD2 identical over 8 bases. This CDR3 has 16 amino acids. Germline assignment: CDR1 SEHNR and CDR2 FQNEAQ (reference sequence). V was pared by 3 bases and J by 7 bases, with 14 bases of the junction left unmatched. Here the CDR3 reads CASSFARLSGSQEQYF. The DNA for the CDR3 is TGTGCCAGCAGCTTCGCCCGGCTCAGCGGGAGTCAAGAGCAGTACTTC.

As to this clone: Other DNA sequences in the same sample also yield this CDR3. The genes are TRBV30 and TRBJ1-2; 9 bases fit TRBD1. CDR1 and CDR2 from the germline V gene are GTSNPN and SVGIG (reference sequence). J was trimmed by 1 base and V by 3 bases; bases with no gene match: 3. The CDR3 is made up of 14 amino acids. CDR3 bases: TGTGCCTGGAGCGGGACAGGGCTTAACTATGGCTACACCTTC. It is translated as CAWSGTGLNYGYTF.

V gene TRBV9 combines with J gene TRBJ2-7, with TRBD2 matching 7 bases. With 0 bases clipped from V and 4 bases from J, the junction kept 1 base outside the gene matches. The CDR3 has 13 residues. From germline, CDR1 is SGDLS and CDR2 YYNGEE. The CDR3 is CASSVGEGYEQYF. The CDR3 DNA is TGTGCCAGCAGCGTAGGGGAGGGATACGAGCAGTACTTC.

This clone occurred once. This chain connects TRBV5-1 to TRBJ2-7; 8 nucleotides agree with TRBD1. The CDR3 totals 17 residues. Germline CDR1 is SGHRS and CDR2 is YFSETQ. The ends lost 3 bases at V and 4 bases at J; junction bases unmatched: 15. CDR3 region: CASSSGQGVNSWYEQYF. The CDR3 bases are TGCGCCAGCAGCTCTGGACAGGGCGTCAATTCATGGTACGAGCAGTACTTC.

This sequence joins TRBV4-1 and TRBJ2-7; 12 nucleotides match TRBD2. Germline CDR1 reads MGHRA; CDR2 reads YSYEKL. The CDR3 totals 16 residues. Trimming cost V 3 bases and J 3 bases; bases outside gene matches: 6. DNA for the CDR3: TGCGCCAGCAGCCACCGACTAGCGGGAGAGGGCTACGAGCAGTACTTC. Translation: CASSHRLAGEGYEQYF.

The chain recombines TRBV19 with TRBJ1-5; D may be TRBD1 (5 bases). This CDR3 region has 13 residues. Germline-derived CDR1 and CDR2 are LNHDA and SQIVND (reference sequence). Between the trimmed V and J ends, which lost 7 bases and 5 bases, there was a span of 12 bases. The CDR3 bases are TGTGCCAGTACTTTCACAGGAGATCAGCCCCAGCATTTT. It codes for CASTFTGDQPQHF.

This chain joins TRBV19 and TRBJ1-6, with TRBD1 matching over 9 bases. V gave up 6 bases and J gave up 8 bases; unmatched junction bases: 2. The CDR3 sequence is 13 residues long. CDR1 and CDR2 (germline): LNHDA, SQIVND (reference sequence). CDR3: CASRNRGHSPLHF. Here the CDR3 DNA reads TGTGCCAGTAGGAACAGGGGGCATTCACCCCTCCACTTT.

The chain combines TRBV30 with TRBJ1-6, with TRBD1 matching 9 bases. CDR1 is GTSNPN and CDR2 is SVGIG in the germline V gene (reference sequence). This CDR3 comprises 16 residues. V trimming: 2 bases; J trimming: 8 bases; junction bases outside the gene matches: 10. CDR3 protein: CAWSYRGRIPYSPLHF. The CDR3 nucleotides read TGTGCCTGGAGTTACAGGGGGCGCATCCCCTATTCACCCCTCCACTTT.

The J gene is TRBJ2-2, the V gene TRBV6-5, with 7 bases aligning to TRBD1. Looked up from germline, CDR1 is MNHEY and CDR2 is SVGAGI. The CDR3 is 14 residues long. With V trimmed by 6 bases and J by 6 bases, 7 bases remained unmatched. CDR3 sequence reads: CASRIDRDPGELFF. The CDR3 region has the DNA TGTGCCAGCAGGATAGACAGGGATCCCGGGGAGCTGTTTTTT.

This chain connects TRBV10-2 to TRBJ1-1; 7 positions agree with TRBD1. The germline gives CDR1 WSHSY, CDR2 SAAADI. The CDR3 runs 11 residues. V lost 11 bases, J lost 5 bases, and 5 bases stayed unmatched. The CDR3 is CACSGGTEAFF. DNA of the CDR3: TGCGCCTGCTCAGGGGGAACTGAAGCTTTCTTT.

The CDR3 sequence: CASLAAVQGQTQYF. The DNA for the CDR3 is TGTGCCAGCTTAGCTGCGGTACAGGGTCAGACCCAGTACTTC. The genes are TRBV2 and TRBJ2-5; perhaps TRBD1 as D (6 bases). CDR1 SNHLY and CDR2 FYNNEI come from the germline V gene. V lost 8 bases and J lost 6, with 19 bases in between. The CDR3 length is 14 residues.

The chain is built from TRBV2 and TRBJ1-5; no clear D gene. In germline, CDR1 is SNHLY, CDR2 FYNNEI. The length of the CDR3 is 16 residues. With 1 base removed from V and 6 bases from J, the gap between germline ends came to 16 bases. In nucleotides, the CDR3 is TGTGCCAGCAGTGAAGGGTCGATGGCGGGCACTCAGCCCCAGCATTTT. This sequence encodes CASSEGSMAGTQPQHF.